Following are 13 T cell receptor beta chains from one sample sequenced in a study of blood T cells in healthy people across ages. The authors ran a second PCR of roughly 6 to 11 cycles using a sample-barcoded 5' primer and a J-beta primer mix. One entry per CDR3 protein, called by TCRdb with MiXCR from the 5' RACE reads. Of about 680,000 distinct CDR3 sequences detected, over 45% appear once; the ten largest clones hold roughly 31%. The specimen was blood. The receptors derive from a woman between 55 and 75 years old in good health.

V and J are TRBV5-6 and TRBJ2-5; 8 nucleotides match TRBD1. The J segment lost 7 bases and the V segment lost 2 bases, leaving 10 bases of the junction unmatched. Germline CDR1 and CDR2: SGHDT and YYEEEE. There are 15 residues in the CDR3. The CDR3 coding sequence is TGTGCCAGCAGCTTCCCCGACAGGGGAGAAGGGACCCAGTACTTC. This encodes CASSFPDRGEGTQYF.

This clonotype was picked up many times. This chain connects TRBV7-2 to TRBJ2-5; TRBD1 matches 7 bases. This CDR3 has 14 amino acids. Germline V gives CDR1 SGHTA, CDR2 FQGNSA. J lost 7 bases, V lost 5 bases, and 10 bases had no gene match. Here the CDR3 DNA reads TGTGCCAGCAGCCCAACAGGGGATCTGGGGACCCAGTACTTC. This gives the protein CASSPTGDLGTQYF.

CDR3 in DNA: TGCAGTGCTAGCCCCCCCAGTCAGCCCCAGCATTTT. It is translated as CSASPPSQPQHF. The chain uses TRBV20-1 and TRBJ1-5; D is unclear. This CDR3 spans 12 amino acids. Germline CDR1 and CDR2: DFQATT and SNEGSKA (reference sequence). The ends were cut back, 3 bases at V and 6 bases at J, with 9 bases in the middle.

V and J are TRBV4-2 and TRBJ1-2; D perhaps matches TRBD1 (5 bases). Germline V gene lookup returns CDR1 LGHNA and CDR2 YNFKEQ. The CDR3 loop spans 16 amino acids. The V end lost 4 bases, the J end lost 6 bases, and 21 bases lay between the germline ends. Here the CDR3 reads CASSRGDTGGLNGYTF. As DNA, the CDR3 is TGTGCCAGCAGCCGAGGAGACACAGGCGGCCTTAATGGCTACACCTTC.

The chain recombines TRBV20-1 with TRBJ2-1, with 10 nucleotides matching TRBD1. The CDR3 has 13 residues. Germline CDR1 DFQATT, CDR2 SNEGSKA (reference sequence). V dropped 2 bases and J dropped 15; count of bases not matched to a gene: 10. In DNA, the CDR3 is TGCAGTGCTAGATCCGGGACAGGGGCAAGCGGGTTCTTC. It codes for CSARSGTGASGFF.

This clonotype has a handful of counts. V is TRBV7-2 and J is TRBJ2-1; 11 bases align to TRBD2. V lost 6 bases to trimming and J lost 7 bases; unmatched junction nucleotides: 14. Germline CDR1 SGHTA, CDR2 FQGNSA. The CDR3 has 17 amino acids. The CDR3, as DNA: TGTGCCAGCAGGGATTCTAGACTAGCGGGAAGGGGAAATGAGCAGTTCTTC. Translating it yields CASRDSRLAGRGNEQFF.

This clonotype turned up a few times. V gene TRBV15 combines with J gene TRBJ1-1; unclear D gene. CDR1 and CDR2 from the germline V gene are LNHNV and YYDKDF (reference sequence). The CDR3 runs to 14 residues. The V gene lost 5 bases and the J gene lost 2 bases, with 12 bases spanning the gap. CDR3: CATSFGLGNTEAFF. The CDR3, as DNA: TGTGCCACCAGCTTCGGACTGGGAAACACTGAAGCTTTCTTT.

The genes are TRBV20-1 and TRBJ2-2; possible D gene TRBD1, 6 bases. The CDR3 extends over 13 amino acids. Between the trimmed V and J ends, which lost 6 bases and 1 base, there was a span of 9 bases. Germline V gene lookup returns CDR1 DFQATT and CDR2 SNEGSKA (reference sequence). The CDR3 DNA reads TGCAGTGCCTCCAGGGGGAACACCGGGGAGCTGTTTTTT. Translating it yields CSASRGNTGELFF.

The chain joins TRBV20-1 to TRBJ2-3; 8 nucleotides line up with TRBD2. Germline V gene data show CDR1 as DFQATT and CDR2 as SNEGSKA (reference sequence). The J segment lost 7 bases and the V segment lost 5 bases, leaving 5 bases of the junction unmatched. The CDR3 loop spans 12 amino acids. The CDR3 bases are TGCAGTGCTCCGGGACTAGATAATACGCAGTATTTT. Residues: CSAPGLDNTQYF.

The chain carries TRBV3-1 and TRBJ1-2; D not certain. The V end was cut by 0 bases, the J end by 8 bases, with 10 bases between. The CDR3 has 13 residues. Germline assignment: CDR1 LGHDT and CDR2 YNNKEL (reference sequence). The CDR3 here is CASSQDSVVGYTF. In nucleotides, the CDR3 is TGTGCCAGCAGCCAAGACAGCGTGGTGGGCTACACCTTC.

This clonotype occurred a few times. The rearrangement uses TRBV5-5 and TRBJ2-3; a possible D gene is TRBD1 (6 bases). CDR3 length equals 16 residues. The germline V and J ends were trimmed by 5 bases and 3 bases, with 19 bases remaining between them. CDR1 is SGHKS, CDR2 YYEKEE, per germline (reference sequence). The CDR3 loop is CASSEQGPLLTDTQYF. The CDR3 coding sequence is TGTGCCAGCAGTGAACAGGGTCCTCTCCTTACAGATACGCAGTATTTT.

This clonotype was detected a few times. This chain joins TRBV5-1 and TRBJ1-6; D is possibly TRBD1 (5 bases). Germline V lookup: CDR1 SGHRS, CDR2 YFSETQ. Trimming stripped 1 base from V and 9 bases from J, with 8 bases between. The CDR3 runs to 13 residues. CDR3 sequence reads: CASSLLGGSPLHF. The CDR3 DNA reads TGCGCCAGCAGCTTGTTGGGGGGTTCACCCCTCCACTTT. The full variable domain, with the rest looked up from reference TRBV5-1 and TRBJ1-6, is KAGVTQTPRYLIKTRGQQVTLSCSPISGHRSVSWYQQTPGQGLQFLFEYFSETQRNKGNFPGRFSGRQFSNSRSEMNVSTLELGDSALYLCASSLLGGSPLHFGNGTRLTVT.

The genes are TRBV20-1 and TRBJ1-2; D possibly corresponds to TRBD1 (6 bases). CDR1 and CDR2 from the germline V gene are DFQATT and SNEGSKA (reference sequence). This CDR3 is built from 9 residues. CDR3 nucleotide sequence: TGCAGCGAGGGGGGGGGCTACACCTTC. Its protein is CSEGGGYTF.